One sample yielded the 12 T cell receptor beta chains listed below, sequenced in a study of blood T cell repertoires in COVID-19. The assay was immunoSEQ multiplex PCR, and TCRdb's table has in-frame clones only and misses some. This sample has about 120,000 clones, with roughly 76% found just once. The sample comprised peripheral blood. The receptors shown here come from a human donor in a cohort sampled during active COVID-19.

The chain is built from TRBV27 and TRBJ1-6, with 9 bases lining up with TRBD1. The CDR3 has 16 amino acids. Germline values: CDR1 MNHEY, CDR2 SMNVEV (reference sequence). J gave up 5 bases and V 4 bases, and 6 bases lay outside the gene matches. This CDR3 is CASSSLDRGNNSPLHF. The CDR3 DNA reads as TGTGCCAGCAGTTCGCTAGACAGGGGGAATAATTCACCCCTCCACTTT.

V and J are TRBV4-3 and TRBJ2-1; 10 nucleotides line up with TRBD2. The V gene's germline CDR1 is LGHNA and CDR2 YSLEER. The J segment lost 10 bases and the V segment lost 0 bases, leaving 15 bases of the junction unmatched. The CDR3 length is 18 residues. The DNA for the CDR3 is TGCGCCAGCAGCCAAGATTACGGGAAGCTAGCGGGAGAGCGAGAGCAGTTCTTC. Translating it yields CASSQDYGKLAGEREQFF.

J is TRBJ1-3 and V is TRBV7-2; maybe TRBD1 (5 bases). The length of the CDR3 is 16 residues. V lost 1 base and J 4 bases, leaving 14 bases between the germline ends. CDR1 is SGHTA and CDR2 is FQGNSA in the germline V gene. In DNA form, the CDR3 reads TGTGCCAGCAGCTTAGTAACAGGAGGGGTCGGAAACACCATATATTTT. Protein: CASSLVTGGVGNTIYF.

The chain links TRBV7-3 to TRBJ2-3; 7 nucleotides match TRBD2. Unmatched junction bases numbered 8, after V lost 4 bases and J lost 1 base. CDR3 length: 16 residues. CDR1 and CDR2 from the germline V gene are SGHTA and FQGTGA. The CDR3 protein is CASSSVGGVGTDTQYF. The CDR3 nucleotides are TGTGCCAGCAGCTCAGTGGGGGGGGTTGGCACAGATACGCAGTATTTT.

This clone was counted a single time. The chain recombines TRBV28 with TRBJ1-2, with TRBD1 identical over 8 bases. V dropped 5 bases and J dropped 7; count of bases not matched to a gene: 15. CDR1 is MDHEN, CDR2 SYDVKM, per germline. There are 16 residues in the CDR3. The CDR3 reads CASSAPSGGEGFGYTF. The CDR3 DNA reads TGTGCCAGCAGTGCCCCCTCAGGGGGCGAAGGGTTTGGCTACACCTTC.

This clone was detected only a few times. V gene TRBV5-1 combines with J gene TRBJ2-7; D gene uncertain. CDR1 and CDR2 (germline): SGHRS, YFSETQ. The length of the CDR3 is 11 residues. V lost 5 bases and J lost 6, with 9 bases in between. The CDR3 sequence: CASRGSSEQYF. In DNA form, the CDR3 reads TGCGCCAGCAGGGGCTCGAGCGAGCAGTACTTC.

The chain is built from TRBV7-2 and TRBJ2-3, with 9 bases identical to TRBD2. After removal of 6 bases from V and 6 bases from J, the junction contained 7 bases not matched to a gene. The CDR3 covers 14 residues. Germline V gives CDR1 SGHTA, CDR2 FQGNSA. CDR3 sequence: CASSPGTSFDTQYF. The DNA of the CDR3 is TGTGCCAGCAGTCCGGGGACTAGCTTCGATACGCAGTATTTT. The full variable domain, its missing parts supplied by reference TRBV7-2 and TRBJ2-3, is GAGVSQSPSNKVTEKGKDVELRCDPISGHTALYWYRQSLGQGLEFLIYFQGNSAPDKSGLPSDRFSAERTGGSVSTLTIQRTQQEDSAVYLCASSPGTSFDTQYFGPGTRLTVL.

The chain recombines TRBV28 with TRBJ2-7, with 11 bases lining up with TRBD2. Trimming took 9 bases from V and 4 from J; bases not matched to a gene: 8. CDR1 is MDHEN and CDR2 is SYDVKM in the germline V gene. The CDR3 covers 14 residues. The DNA for the CDR3 is TGTGCCAGTACGTATACTAGCGGGAGTTACGAGCAGTACTTC. As protein: CASTYTSGSYEQYF.

This chain connects TRBV5-5 to TRBJ2-7; D is possibly TRBD1 (5 bases). Germline V gene data show CDR1 as SGHKS and CDR2 as YYEKEE (reference sequence). The CDR3 length is 14 residues. Trimming removed 4 bases from V and 6 bases from J, with 17 bases in between. DNA of the CDR3: TGTGCCAGCAGCAGTCTGACAGTGGGCGGCGAGCAGTACTTC. Its protein product is CASSSLTVGGEQYF.

The V gene is TRBV28, the J gene TRBJ1-2; D unresolved. Trimming removed 2 bases at V and 4 bases at J, with 14 bases between. This CDR3 comprises 15 residues. The germline V gene has CDR1 MDHEN and CDR2 SYDVKM. DNA for the CDR3: TGTGCCAGCAGTTTAAAGCTCAGGTATTCCTATGGCTACACCTTC. This translates into CASSLKLRYSYGYTF.

The chain links TRBV6-4 to TRBJ1-2; tentative D call: TRBD1 (5 bases). This CDR3 region has 14 residues. V shed 8 bases and J shed 4 bases, with 17 bases lying between them. In germline, CDR1 is MRHNA, CDR2 SNTAGT. This CDR3 reads CASLTATVCYGYTF. The DNA of the CDR3 is TGTGCCAGCTTGACAGCCACCGTATGCTATGGCTACACCTTC.

This clone was seen once. The chain uses TRBV7-3 and TRBJ2-1; D is perhaps TRBD2 (7 bases). This CDR3 spans 14 amino acids. Trimming removed 2 bases from V and 6 bases from J, with 11 bases in between. CDR1 is SGHTA, CDR2 FQGTGA, per germline. The CDR3 DNA is TGTGCCAGCAGCTTACTGGGGGGGCGCAATGAGCAGTTCTTC. Translation gives CASSLLGGRNEQFF.